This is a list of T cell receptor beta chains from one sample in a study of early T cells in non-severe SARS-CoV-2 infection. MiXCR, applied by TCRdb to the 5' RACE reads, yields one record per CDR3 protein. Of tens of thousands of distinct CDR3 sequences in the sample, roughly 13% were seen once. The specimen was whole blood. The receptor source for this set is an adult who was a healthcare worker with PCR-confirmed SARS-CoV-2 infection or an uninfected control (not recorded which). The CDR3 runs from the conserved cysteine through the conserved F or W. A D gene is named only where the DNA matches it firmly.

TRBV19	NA	CASSGTQGPEQYF
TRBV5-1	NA	CASSLVGGPDTEAFF
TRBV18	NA	CASSEDAKSTEAFF
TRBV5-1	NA	CASSLTSPYEQYF
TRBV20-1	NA	CSARRGNGNTIYF
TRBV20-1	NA	CEMRARSTEAFF
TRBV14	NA	CASSQAPRGIETQYF
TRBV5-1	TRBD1	CASSSPNRGAAGELFF
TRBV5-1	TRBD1	CASSAGTGSNSPLHF
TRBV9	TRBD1	CASSVDGTVAYEQYF
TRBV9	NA	CASSPTGVRTDTQYF
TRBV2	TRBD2	CASSRGTSGGYNEQFF
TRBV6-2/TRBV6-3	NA	CASRLDRVNTEAFF
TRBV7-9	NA	CASSLGTVQETQYF
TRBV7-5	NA	CISVPEALEPGIQETQYF
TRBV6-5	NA	CASTGKGEGNTIYF
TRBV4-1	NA	CASSPTGLDQPQHF
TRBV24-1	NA	CATSDRSDGSNQPQHF
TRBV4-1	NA	CASSQVGARGNQPQHF
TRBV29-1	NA	CSVLRQGHGYTF
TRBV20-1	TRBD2	CSARDSMKGTSGRHGELFF
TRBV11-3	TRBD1	CASSPRTGPGANVLTF
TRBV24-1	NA	CATSDASGPNTGELFF
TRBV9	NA	CASSVGGGYGYTF
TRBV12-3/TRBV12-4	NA	CASSFLSLGRADEQFF
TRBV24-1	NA	CATSEVGRTYNEQFF
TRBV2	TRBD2	CASRAGGGTDTQYF
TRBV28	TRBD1	CASRTPGQGTDTQYF
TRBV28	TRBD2	CASSFSGRTSRTDTQYF
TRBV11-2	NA	CASSVRPSEGINYGYTF
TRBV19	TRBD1	CASSRYRGTNYGYTF
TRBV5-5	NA	CASRTPGQLNTEAFF
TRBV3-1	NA	CASSQGASRMHIQYF
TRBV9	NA	CASSVSSLFRDEQFF
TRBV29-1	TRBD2	CSVRPSGMTGELFF